These 29 T cell receptor beta chains came from one sample sequenced in a study of memory CD4+ T cells and cytomegalovirus serostatus. TCRdb's copy holds only in-frame clones and misses some; the assay was immunoSEQ multiplex PCR. This table has tens of thousands of clones, 83% appearing once. The sort gate was single viable CD3+CD4+CD8-CD45RO+ cells for memory CD4+ T cells. Sequenced input: memory CD4+ T cells from blood. The origin of the receptors is an adult in good health and CMV-seropositive.

This rearrangement joins TRBV4-3 to TRBJ2-1, with a weak D call TRBD1 (6 bases). Germline-derived CDR1 and CDR2 are LGHNA and YSLEER. The CDR3 is 14 amino acids. The V end lost 0 bases, the J end lost 5 bases, and 8 bases lay between the germline ends. The CDR3 is CASSQDWDNNEQFF. The CDR3 coding sequence is TGCGCCAGCAGCCAAGATTGGGACAACAATGAGCAGTTCTTC.

The rearrangement links TRBV7-6 to TRBJ2-5; D perhaps matches TRBD1 (5 bases). V was trimmed by 5 bases and J by 5 bases, leaving 18 bases between them. CDR3 length equals 15 residues. Germline CDR1 reads SGHVS; CDR2 reads FNYEAQ. The CDR3 region has the DNA TGTGCCAGCAGCCTCTTTACAGAGAACAGGGAGACCCAGTACTTC. It is translated as CASSLFTENRETQYF.

The rearrangement joins TRBV7-9 to TRBJ1-4, with a weak D call TRBD1 (5 bases). Trimming left V 2 bases short and J 6 bases short, with 16 bases between. Per germline, CDR1 SEHNR and CDR2 FQNEAQ (reference sequence). The CDR3 consists of 16 residues. In DNA, the CDR3 is TGTGCCAGCAGCTTATCTTCCGGGGGTACGGATGAAAAACTGTTTTTT. This translates into CASSLSSGGTDEKLFF.

The chain employs TRBV7-8 and TRBJ2-4; TRBD1 aligns across 8 bases. The CDR3 has 16 amino acids. Per the germline V gene, CDR1 is SGHVS and CDR2 is FQNEAQ. Unmatched junction bases numbered 3, after V lost 1 base and J lost 1 base. CDR3 protein: CASSLGQGRAKNIQYF. The CDR3 DNA reads TGTGCCAGCAGCTTAGGACAGGGGAGGGCCAAAAACATTCAGTACTTC.

The genes are TRBV7-9 and TRBJ2-7, with unresolved D. V gave up 0 bases and J gave up 5 bases, with 5 bases separating them. The length of the CDR3 is 12 residues. Germline V gives CDR1 SEHNR, CDR2 FQNEAQ (reference sequence). The CDR3 loop reads CASSLAANEQYF. CDR3 nucleotides: TGTGCCAGCAGCTTAGCGGCCAACGAGCAGTACTTC.

The CDR3 is CASSPRRGSNTGELFF. In DNA, the CDR3 is TGCGCCAGCAGCCCCAGGAGAGGGTCGAACACCGGGGAGCTGTTTTTT. The chain links TRBV5-1 to TRBJ2-2; tentatively, D is TRBD2 (5 bases). Germline V gene sequence: CDR1 SGHRS, CDR2 YFSETQ. Trimming left V 4 bases short and J 0 bases short, with 13 bases between. The CDR3 is 16 amino acids.

This clone came up a few times. J is TRBJ1-1 and V is TRBV7-2; tentative D call: TRBD1 (5 bases). There are 12 residues in the CDR3. V was cut by 3 bases and J by 8 bases, with 10 bases left in between. Germline lookup yields CDR1 SGHTA and CDR2 FQGNSA. CDR3 residues: CASSFSRDEAFF. The CDR3 nucleotides are TGTGCCAGCAGCTTTTCCCGGGACGAAGCTTTCTTT.

Only one count was recorded for this clone. The gene calls are TRBV28 and TRBJ1-1; D uncertain. Germline-derived CDR1 and CDR2 are MDHEN and SYDVKM. This CDR3 is built from 16 residues. V lost 1 base to trimming and J lost 4 bases, with 16 bases between them. DNA for the CDR3: TGTGCCAGCAGTTTATTAGTCCTGCGGGGTTTCACTGAAGCTTTCTTT. It specifies CASSLLVLRGFTEAFF. Filled out from reference TRBV28 and TRBJ1-1, the complete variable domain reads DVKVTQSSRYLVKRTGEKVFLECVQDMDHENMFWYRQDPGLGLRLIYFSYDVKMKEKGDIPEGYSVSREKKERFSLILESASTNQTSMYLCASSLLVLRGFTEAFFGQGTRLTVV.

This clone was counted only a few times. The V gene is TRBV2, the J gene TRBJ1-2; 9 nucleotides align to TRBD1. Germline loops: CDR1 SNHLY, CDR2 FYNNEI. CDR3 length: 14 amino acids. V lost 5 bases to trimming and J lost 8 bases; unmatched junction nucleotides: 9. The CDR3 reads CASSPTGQGNGYTF. CDR3 nucleotide sequence: TGTGCCAGCAGTCCCACGGGACAGGGAAACGGCTACACCTTC.

This clone was observed a few times. At one boundary the junction diverges from the germline segment, which might be a read error. The rearrangement links TRBV11-2 to TRBJ1-3; 7 bases fit TRBD1. CDR1 and CDR2 (germline): SGHAT, FQNNGV. The CDR3 loop spans 15 amino acids. In DNA form, the CDR3 reads TGTGCCAGCAGCGCGGACAGGCGACCTGGGAACACCATATATTTT. This codes for CASSADRRPGNTIYF.

There are a few counts of this clone. The CDR3 nucleotides read TGTGCCAGCAGCTTAACTACTGGAAACACCATATATTTT. Its translation is CASSLTTGNTIYF. The chain is built from TRBV7-2 and TRBJ1-3; D uncertain. The CDR3 is made up of 13 amino acids. Trimming shortened V by 2 bases and J by 2 bases, and 4 bases separated the two germline ends. Germline V lookup: CDR1 SGHTA, CDR2 FQGNSA.

The chain recombines TRBV5-6 with TRBJ2-7; 8 nucleotides agree with TRBD1. CDR3 length: 14 residues. The junction had 2 bases not matched to a gene; V was cut back by 1 base and J by 2 bases. The germline V gene has CDR1 SGHDT and CDR2 YYEEEE. In DNA form, the CDR3 reads TGTGCCAGCAGCTTGAGACAGGGGACCTACGAGCAGTACTTC. The encoded protein is CASSLRQGTYEQYF.

The chain joins TRBV4-3 to TRBJ1-6; 8 bases align to TRBD1. The V gene end was trimmed by 1 base and the J gene end by 9 bases; junction bases not matched to a gene: 5. Germline CDR1 and CDR2: LGHNA and YSLEER. The CDR3 is made up of 15 amino acids. The chain's CDR3 is CASSQADRGSSPLHF. CDR3 nucleotides: TGCGCCAGCAGCCAAGCCGACAGGGGCTCTTCACCCCTCCACTTT.

The rearrangement links TRBV5-1 to TRBJ1-2; D is undetermined. Per germline, CDR1 SGHRS and CDR2 YFSETQ. V lost 4 bases, J lost 2 bases, and 9 bases lay in between. The CDR3 consists of 13 residues. Written as DNA, the CDR3 is TGCGCCAGCAGCGACGGGTCCAACTATGGCTACACCTTC. This sequence encodes CASSDGSNYGYTF.

The rearrangement links TRBV20-1 to TRBJ1-1; D possibly corresponds to TRBD1 (6 bases). The CDR3 sequence is 11 residues long. V was pared by 3 bases and J by 9 bases, with 11 bases between. Per germline, CDR1 DFQATT and CDR2 SNEGSKA (reference sequence). Here the CDR3 reads CSASRGDKAFF. CDR3 bases: TGCAGTGCTAGTCGGGGGGACAAAGCTTTCTTT.

The V call is TRBV12-2, the J call TRBJ2-7. TRBV12-2 is an annotated pseudogene. The CDR3 runs 15 residues. The CDR3 region is CASRPAGAVTYEQYF. The DNA of the CDR3 is TGTGCAAGTCGCCCCGCCGGTGCAGTAACCTACGAGCAGTACTTC.

Only one count was recorded for this clone. The chain has TRBV7-9 and TRBJ1-1; D is possibly TRBD1 (6 bases). Trimming took 5 bases from V and 7 from J, leaving 14 bases between them. This CDR3 contains 13 residues. From germline, CDR1 is SEHNR and CDR2 FQNEAQ (reference sequence). CDR3 residues: CASSQLSDSEAFF. The CDR3 DNA sequence: TGTGCCAGCAGCCAGCTCTCGGACAGTGAAGCTTTCTTT.

The rearrangement uses TRBV5-6 and TRBJ1-3, with no clear D. CDR1 and CDR2 from the germline V gene are SGHDT and YYEEEE. The CDR3 has 14 amino acids. V was pared by 4 bases and J by 4 bases, with 12 bases between. CDR3 nucleotide sequence: TGTGCCAGCAGCCCCAATAGTTTCGGAAACACCATATATTTT. Encoded protein: CASSPNSFGNTIYF.

The chain joins TRBV6-6 to TRBJ1-1; D not resolved. Trimming took 7 bases from V and 6 from J, leaving 15 bases between them. Germline lookup yields CDR1 MNHNY and CDR2 SVGAGI (reference sequence). This CDR3 spans 13 amino acids. The CDR3: CASNNGGRPEAFF. CDR3 DNA sequence: TGTGCCAGCAACAACGGAGGGAGACCTGAAGCTTTCTTT.

This rearrangement joins TRBV29-1 to TRBJ1-2, with TRBD1 matching over 9 bases. Germline V gene lookup returns CDR1 SQVTM and CDR2 ANQGSEA. The CDR3 runs 13 residues. J lost 8 bases, V lost 4 bases, and 8 bases had no gene match. The CDR3 nucleotides read TGCAGCGTTGGATTACAGGGGGCCAGGGGCTACACCTTC. This codes for CSVGLQGARGYTF.

The rearrangement joins TRBV10-1 to TRBJ1-5; perhaps TRBD1 as D (5 bases). The CDR3 runs to 16 residues. Trimming removed 8 bases from V and 0 bases from J, with 17 bases in between. Germline values: CDR1 WNHNN, CDR2 SYGVQD (reference sequence). CDR3 in amino acids: CASRRGDSFSNQPQHF. The CDR3 DNA is TGCGCCAGCCGACGGGGGGATTCCTTTAGCAATCAGCCCCAGCATTTT.

This clone came up once. This sequence joins TRBV7-9 and TRBJ2-3; D tentatively fits TRBD1 or TRBD2 (6 bases each). Per the germline V gene, CDR1 is SEHNR and CDR2 is FQNEAQ (reference sequence). V was clipped by 5 bases and J by 1 base, with 13 bases between them. CDR3 length: 15 residues. CDR3 sequence reads: CASSPRGEGTDTQYF. Here the CDR3 DNA reads TGTGCCAGCAGCCCGAGGGGGGAGGGCACAGATACGCAGTATTTT.

V usage is TRBV4-3 and J usage is TRBJ2-2; D remains unclear. Germline V gene sequence: CDR1 LGHNA, CDR2 YSLEER. The V end lost 4 bases, the J end lost 7 bases, and 7 bases lay between the germline ends. The CDR3 runs to 12 residues. The CDR3 protein is CASSRGSGELFF. Here the CDR3 DNA reads TGCGCCAGCAGCCGGGGTAGCGGGGAGCTGTTTTTT.

The CDR3 DNA reads TGCGCCAGCAGCTTGTCGGGAGGTGGCGCTACTGAAGCTTTCTTT. This encodes CASSLSGGGATEAFF. The chain recombines TRBV5-1 with TRBJ1-1; D unclear. The V gene lost 1 base and the J gene lost 5 bases, with 15 bases spanning the gap. The CDR3 has 15 residues. Germline CDR1 SGHRS, CDR2 YFSETQ. Full variable domain (remainder filled in from reference TRBV5-1 and TRBJ1-1): KAGVTQTPRYLIKTRGQQVTLSCSPISGHRSVSWYQQTPGQGLQFLFEYFSETQRNKGNFPGRFSGRQFSNSRSEMNVSTLELGDSALYLCASSLSGGGATEAFFGQGTRLTVV.

This clone was found a few times. This chain uses TRBV29-1 with TRBJ2-3; 8 bases are shared with TRBD2. The CDR3 is 14 amino acids. The V and J ends lost 5 bases and 1 base, in that order; junction bases with no gene match: 5. Germline V gene lookup returns CDR1 SQVTM and CDR2 ANQGSEA. The CDR3 is CSVLAGGRTDTQYF. The CDR3 DNA sequence: TGCAGCGTTCTGGCGGGGGGCCGCACAGATACGCAGTATTTT.

This chain links TRBV19 with TRBJ2-1, with 14 nucleotides matching TRBD2. The J segment lost 6 bases and the V segment lost 10 bases, leaving 14 bases of the junction unmatched. The V gene's germline CDR1 is LNHDA and CDR2 SQIVND (reference sequence). The CDR3 extends over 17 amino acids. CDR3 sequence reads: CATRGLAGAGLSNEQFF. The CDR3 bases are TGTGCCACTAGGGGACTAGCGGGGGCAGGGCTGAGCAATGAGCAGTTCTTC.

The J gene is TRBJ2-7, the V gene TRBV6-1, with a tentative D call TRBD1 (7 bases). The CDR3 runs to 14 residues. V lost 5 bases to trimming and J lost 2 bases, with 13 bases between them. Germline V lookup: CDR1 MNHNS, CDR2 SASEGT. The CDR3 DNA reads as TGTGCCAGCAGTTGGGCAGGGGGGCCCTACGAGCAGTACTTC. This codes for CASSWAGGPYEQYF.

The V call is TRBV4-3, the J call TRBJ2-5, with 8 nucleotides matching TRBD1. CDR1 is LGHNA and CDR2 is YSLEER in the germline V gene. This CDR3 is 15 amino acids long. Germline trimming cut 1 base from V and 5 bases from J; bases unmatched to any gene: 6. The CDR3 region has the DNA TGCGCCAGCAGCCAAGGACAGGGGACAATGGAGACCCAGTACTTC. Encoded protein: CASSQGQGTMETQYF.

This clone came up once. CDR3 bases: TGTGCCAGCAGCCCAGATTTACCCACAGGGCTGGCTGAAAAACTGTTTTTT. It translates to CASSPDLPTGLAEKLFF. V gene TRBV7-9 combines with J gene TRBJ1-4; TRBD1 is a possible D gene (6 bases). The CDR3 sequence is 17 residues long. The germline V gene encodes CDR1 SEHNR and CDR2 FQNEAQ (reference sequence). Trimming left V 5 bases short and J 7 bases short, with 23 bases between.